This T cell receptor (beta chain) emerged from a study of cytomegalovirus exposure and HLA in healthy donors. Overall study findings and caveats: The authors enumerated over 150 TCR beta chains as linked to cytomegalovirus.

A word on this clone: What it recognizes is unknown.

Generated by immunoSEQ multiplex PCR, the TCRdb table keeps only in-frame clones and is missing some. The table has roughly 150,000 clones, approximately 96% seen once; the top ten hold 0.8% to 0.95%. The CDR3 contains 13 residues. Trimming took 5 bases from V and 7 from J; bases not matched to a gene: 2. Germline V gene lookup returns CDR1 SGHTA and CDR2 FQGNSA. Sequencing input: PBMCs. This TCR was sampled from a woman aged 18-29 years in good health and CMV-seronegative. The V and J genes are TRBV7-2 and TRBJ1-6; 7 bases line up with TRBD1. The CDR3 DNA reads TGTGCCAGCAGCGTACAGGGGAATTCACCCCTCCACTTT. Its translation is CASSVQGNSPLHF.